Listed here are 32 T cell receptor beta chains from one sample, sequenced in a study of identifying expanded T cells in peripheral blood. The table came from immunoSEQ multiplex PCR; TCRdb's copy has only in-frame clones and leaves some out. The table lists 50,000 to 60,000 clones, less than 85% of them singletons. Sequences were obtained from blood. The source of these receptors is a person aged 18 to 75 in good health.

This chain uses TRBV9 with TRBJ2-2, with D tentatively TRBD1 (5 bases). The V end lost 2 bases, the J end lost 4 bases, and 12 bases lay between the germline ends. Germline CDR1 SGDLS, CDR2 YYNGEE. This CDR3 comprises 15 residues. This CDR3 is CASSVNTGFTGELFF. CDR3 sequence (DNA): TGTGCCAGCAGCGTCAACACAGGATTCACCGGGGAGCTGTTTTTT.

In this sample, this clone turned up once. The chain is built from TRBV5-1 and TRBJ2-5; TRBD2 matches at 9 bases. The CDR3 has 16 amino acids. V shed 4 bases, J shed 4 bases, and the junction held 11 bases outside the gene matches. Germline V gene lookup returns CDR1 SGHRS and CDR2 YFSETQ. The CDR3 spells CASSPAVAGGRETQYF. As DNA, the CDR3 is TGCGCCAGCAGCCCCGCAGTGGCGGGGGGGCGAGAGACCCAGTACTTC.

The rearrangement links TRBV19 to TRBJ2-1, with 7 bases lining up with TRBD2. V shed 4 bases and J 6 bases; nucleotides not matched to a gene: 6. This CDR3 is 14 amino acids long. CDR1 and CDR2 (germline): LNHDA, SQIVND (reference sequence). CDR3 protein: CASSSGRGSNEQFF. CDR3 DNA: TGTGCCAGTAGTAGCGGGAGAGGGAGCAATGAGCAGTTCTTC.

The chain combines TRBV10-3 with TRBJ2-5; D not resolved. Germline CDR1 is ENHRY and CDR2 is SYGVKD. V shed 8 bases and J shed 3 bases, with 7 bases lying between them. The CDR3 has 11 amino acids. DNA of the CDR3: TGTGCCATCGGTCCCGAAGAGACCCAGTACTTC. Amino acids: CAIGPEETQYF.

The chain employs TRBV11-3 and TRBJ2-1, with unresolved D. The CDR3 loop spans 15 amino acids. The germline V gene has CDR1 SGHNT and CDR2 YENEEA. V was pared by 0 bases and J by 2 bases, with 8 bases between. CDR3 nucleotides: TGTGCCAGCAGCTTAGATGGTGATACCTACAATGAGCAGTTCTTC. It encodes CASSLDGDTYNEQFF.

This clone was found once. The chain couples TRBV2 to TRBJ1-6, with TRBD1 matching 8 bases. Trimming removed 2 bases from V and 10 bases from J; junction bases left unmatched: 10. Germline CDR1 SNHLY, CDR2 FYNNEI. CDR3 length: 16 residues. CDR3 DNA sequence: TGTGCCAGCAGTGAAAACCTGGGACAGGCTCGGTCACCCCTCCACTTT. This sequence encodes CASSENLGQARSPLHF.

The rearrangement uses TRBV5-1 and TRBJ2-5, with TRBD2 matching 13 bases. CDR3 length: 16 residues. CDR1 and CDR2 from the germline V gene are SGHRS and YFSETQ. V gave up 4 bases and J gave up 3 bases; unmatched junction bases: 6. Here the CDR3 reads CASSRTSGSVKETQYF. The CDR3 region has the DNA TGCGCCAGCAGCCGGACTAGCGGGAGTGTTAAAGAGACCCAGTACTTC.

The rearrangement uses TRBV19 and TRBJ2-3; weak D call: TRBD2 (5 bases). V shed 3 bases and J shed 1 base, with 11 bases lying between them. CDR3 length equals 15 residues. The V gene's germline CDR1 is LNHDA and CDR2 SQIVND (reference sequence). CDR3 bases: TGTGCCAGTAGTATTCGAGGGCCGGGCACAGATACGCAGTATTTT. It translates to CASSIRGPGTDTQYF.

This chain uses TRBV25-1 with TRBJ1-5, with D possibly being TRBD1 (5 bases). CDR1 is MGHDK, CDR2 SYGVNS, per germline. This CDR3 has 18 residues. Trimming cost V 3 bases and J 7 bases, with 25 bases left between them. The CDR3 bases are TGTGCCAGCAGTGAGAGCCACCTCAGGGAATTCAGCTACCAGCCCCAGCATTTT. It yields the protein CASSESHLREFSYQPQHF.

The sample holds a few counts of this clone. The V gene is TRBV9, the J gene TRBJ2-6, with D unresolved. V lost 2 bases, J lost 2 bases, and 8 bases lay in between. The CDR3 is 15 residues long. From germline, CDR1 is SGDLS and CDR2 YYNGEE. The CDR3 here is CASSVGFTGANVLTF. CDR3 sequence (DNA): TGTGCCAGCAGCGTGGGTTTTACTGGGGCCAACGTCCTGACTTTC.

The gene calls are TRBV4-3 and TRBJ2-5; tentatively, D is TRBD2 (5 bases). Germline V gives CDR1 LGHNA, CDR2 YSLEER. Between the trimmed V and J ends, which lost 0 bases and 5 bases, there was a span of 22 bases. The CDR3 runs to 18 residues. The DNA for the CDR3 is TGCGCCAGCAGCCAAGAAGTAGTGGGAATACTAGGAGGTGAGACCCAGTACTTC. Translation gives CASSQEVVGILGGETQYF.

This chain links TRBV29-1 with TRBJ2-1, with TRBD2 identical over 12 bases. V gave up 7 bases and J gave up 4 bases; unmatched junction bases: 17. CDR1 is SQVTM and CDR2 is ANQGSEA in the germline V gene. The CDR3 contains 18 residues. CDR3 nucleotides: TGCAGCGCTTGCGGACCGGGACTAGCGGGTCTTTTTTACAATGAGCAGTTCTTC. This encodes CSACGPGLAGLFYNEQFF.

The CDR3: CSVEQGVVGTEAFF. The CDR3 coding sequence is TGCAGCGTAGAACAGGGGGTCGTAGGCACTGAAGCTTTCTTT. The chain has TRBV29-1 and TRBJ1-1; 8 bases fit TRBD1. The germline gives CDR1 SQVTM, CDR2 ANQGSEA. V gave up 6 bases and J gave up 4 bases; unmatched junction bases: 10. There are 14 residues in the CDR3.

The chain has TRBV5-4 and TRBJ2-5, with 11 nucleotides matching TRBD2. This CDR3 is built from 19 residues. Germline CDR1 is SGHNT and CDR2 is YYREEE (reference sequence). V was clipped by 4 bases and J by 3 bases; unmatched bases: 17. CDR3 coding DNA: TGTGCCAGCAGCGGGGGGACAGTTAGCGGGAGGGCCTCCGAAGAGACCCAGTACTTC. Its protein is CASSGGTVSGRASEETQYF.

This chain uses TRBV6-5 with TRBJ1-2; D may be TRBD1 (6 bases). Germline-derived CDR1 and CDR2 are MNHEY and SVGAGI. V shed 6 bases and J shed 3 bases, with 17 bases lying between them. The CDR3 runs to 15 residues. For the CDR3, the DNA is TGTGCCAGCAGCCCAAATGGGGGGCTGGACTATGGCTACACCTTC. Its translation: CASSPNGGLDYGYTF.

The CDR3 DNA reads TGTGCCAGCGGCCGGCTAGATACCACAGATACGCAGTATTTT. Its protein product is CASGRLDTTDTQYF. V and J are TRBV6-6 and TRBJ2-3, with no clear D. This CDR3 comprises 14 residues. Trimming pared 8 bases from V and 2 bases from J, leaving 14 bases between. CDR1 MNHNY and CDR2 SVGAGI come from the germline V gene (reference sequence).

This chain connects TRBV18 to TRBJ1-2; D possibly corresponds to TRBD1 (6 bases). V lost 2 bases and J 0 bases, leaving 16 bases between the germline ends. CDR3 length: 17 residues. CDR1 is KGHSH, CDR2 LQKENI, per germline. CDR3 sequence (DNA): TGTGCCAGCTCACCAGAGGGGACACTCTCTGCTAACTATGGCTACACCTTC. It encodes CASSPEGTLSANYGYTF.

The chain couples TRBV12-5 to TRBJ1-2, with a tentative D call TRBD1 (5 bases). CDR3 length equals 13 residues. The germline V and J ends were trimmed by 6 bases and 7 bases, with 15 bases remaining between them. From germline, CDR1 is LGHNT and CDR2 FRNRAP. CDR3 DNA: TGTGCTAGTGGGGACGGACAAAGTTTTGGCTACACCTTC. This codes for CASGDGQSFGYTF. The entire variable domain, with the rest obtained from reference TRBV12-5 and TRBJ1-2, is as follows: DARVTQTPRHKVTEMGQEVTMRCQPILGHNTVFWYRQTMMQGLELLAYFRNRAPLDDSGMPKDRFSAEMPDATLATLKIQPSEPRDSAVYFCASGDGQSFGYTFGSGTRLTVV.

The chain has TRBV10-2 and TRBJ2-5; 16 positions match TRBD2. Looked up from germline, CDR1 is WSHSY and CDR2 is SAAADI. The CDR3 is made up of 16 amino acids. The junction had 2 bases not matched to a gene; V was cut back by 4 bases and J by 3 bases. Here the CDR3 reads CASSGGTSGGEETQYF. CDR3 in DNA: TGCGCCAGCAGTGGAGGGACTAGCGGGGGGGAAGAGACCCAGTACTTC.

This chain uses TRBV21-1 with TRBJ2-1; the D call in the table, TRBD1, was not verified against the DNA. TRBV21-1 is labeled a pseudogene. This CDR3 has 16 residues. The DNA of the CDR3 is TGTGCCAGCAGCAAAGTACAGGCAGGGGGTTACAATGAGCAGTTCTTC. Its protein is CASSKVQAGGYNEQFF.

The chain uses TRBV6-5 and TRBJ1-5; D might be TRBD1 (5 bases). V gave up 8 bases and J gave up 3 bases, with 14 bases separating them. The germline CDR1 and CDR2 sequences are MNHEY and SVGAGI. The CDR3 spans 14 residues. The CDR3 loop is CASGDDSLNQPQHF. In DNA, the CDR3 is TGTGCCAGCGGCGACGACAGCCTCAATCAGCCCCAGCATTTT.

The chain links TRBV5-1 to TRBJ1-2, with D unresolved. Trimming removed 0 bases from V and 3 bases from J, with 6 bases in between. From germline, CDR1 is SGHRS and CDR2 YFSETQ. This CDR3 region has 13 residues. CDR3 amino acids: CASSLGSHYGYTF. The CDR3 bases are TGCGCCAGCAGCTTGGGGTCACACTATGGCTACACCTTC.

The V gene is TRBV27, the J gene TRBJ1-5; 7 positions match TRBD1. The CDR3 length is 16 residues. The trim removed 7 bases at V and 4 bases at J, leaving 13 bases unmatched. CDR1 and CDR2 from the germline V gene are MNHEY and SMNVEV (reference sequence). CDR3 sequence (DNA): TGTGCCAGCACTCTAGACCCCCGGGACAGAAATCAGCCCCAGCATTTT. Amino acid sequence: CASTLDPRDRNQPQHF.

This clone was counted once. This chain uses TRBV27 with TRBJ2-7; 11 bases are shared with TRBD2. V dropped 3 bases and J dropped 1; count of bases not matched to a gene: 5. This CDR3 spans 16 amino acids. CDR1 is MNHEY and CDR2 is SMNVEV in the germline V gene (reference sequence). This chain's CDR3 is CASSFLLAGVSYEQYF. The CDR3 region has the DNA TGTGCCAGCAGTTTTCTACTAGCGGGAGTATCCTACGAGCAGTACTTC.

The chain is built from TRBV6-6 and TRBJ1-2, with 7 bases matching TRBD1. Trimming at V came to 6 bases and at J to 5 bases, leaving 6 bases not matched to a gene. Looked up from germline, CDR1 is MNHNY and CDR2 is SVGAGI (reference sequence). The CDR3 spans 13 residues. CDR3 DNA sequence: TGTGCCAGCAGGAGAGGGACAGCTTATGGCTACACCTTC. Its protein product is CASRRGTAYGYTF.

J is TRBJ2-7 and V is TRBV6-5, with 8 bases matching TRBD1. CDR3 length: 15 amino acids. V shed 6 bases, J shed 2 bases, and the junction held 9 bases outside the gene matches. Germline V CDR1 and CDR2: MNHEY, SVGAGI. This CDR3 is CASRTSVTGAYEQYF. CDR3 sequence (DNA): TGTGCCAGCAGAACCTCCGTGACAGGGGCCTACGAGCAGTACTTC.

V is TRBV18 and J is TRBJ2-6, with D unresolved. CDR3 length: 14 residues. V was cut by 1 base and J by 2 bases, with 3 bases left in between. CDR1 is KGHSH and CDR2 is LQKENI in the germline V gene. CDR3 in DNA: TGTGCCAGCTCACCACGGACTGGGGCCAACGTCCTGACTTTC. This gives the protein CASSPRTGANVLTF.

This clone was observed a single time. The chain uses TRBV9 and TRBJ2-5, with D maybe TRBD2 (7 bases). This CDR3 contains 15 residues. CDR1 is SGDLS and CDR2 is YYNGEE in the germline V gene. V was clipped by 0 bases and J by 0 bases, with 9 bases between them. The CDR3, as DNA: TGTGCCAGCAGCGTAGGGGGGGGCTACCAAGAGACCCAGTACTTC. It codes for CASSVGGGYQETQYF.

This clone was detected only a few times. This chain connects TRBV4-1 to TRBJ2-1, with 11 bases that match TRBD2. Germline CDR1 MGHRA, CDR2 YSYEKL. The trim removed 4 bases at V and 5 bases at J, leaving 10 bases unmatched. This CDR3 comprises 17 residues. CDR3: CASSPPPGTSGNNEQFF. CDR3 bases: TGCGCCAGCAGCCCCCCGCCCGGGACTAGCGGTAACAATGAGCAGTTCTTC.

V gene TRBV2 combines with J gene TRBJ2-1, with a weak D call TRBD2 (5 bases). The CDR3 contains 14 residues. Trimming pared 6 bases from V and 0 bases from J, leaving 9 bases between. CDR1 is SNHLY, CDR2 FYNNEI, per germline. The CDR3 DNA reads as TGTGCCAGCAGACTAGAGAGCTCCTACAATGAGCAGTTCTTC. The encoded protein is CASRLESSYNEQFF. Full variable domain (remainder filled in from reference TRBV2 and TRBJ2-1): EPEVTQTPSHQVTQMGQEVILRCVPISNHLYFYWYRQILGQKVEFLVSFYNNEISEKSEIFDDQFSVERPDGSNFTLKIRSTKLEDSAMYFCASRLESSYNEQFFGPGTRLTVL.

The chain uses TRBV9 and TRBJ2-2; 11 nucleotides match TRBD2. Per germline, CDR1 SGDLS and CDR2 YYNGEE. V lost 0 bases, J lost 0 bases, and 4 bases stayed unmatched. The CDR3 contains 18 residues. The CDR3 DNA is TGTGCCAGCAGCGTAGTGCTTAGCGGGGGGGCGAACACCGGGGAGCTGTTTTTT. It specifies CASSVVLSGGANTGELFF.

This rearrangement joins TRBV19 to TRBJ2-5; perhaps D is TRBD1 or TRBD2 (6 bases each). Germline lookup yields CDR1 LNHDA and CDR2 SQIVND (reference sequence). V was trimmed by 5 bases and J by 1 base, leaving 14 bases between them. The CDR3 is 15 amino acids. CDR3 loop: CASSARGGTQETQYF. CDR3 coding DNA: TGTGCCAGTAGTGCACGAGGGGGGACCCAAGAGACCCAGTACTTC.